This T cell receptor beta chain originates from a study of blood T cell repertoires in COVID-19. This clone was seen more than once but under ten times. In terms of age and location, participants ranged from about 18 to 89 years and lived in around 22 US areas. How the authors handled the data: Estimated nucleated cell counts came from reference gene primer amplification. Profiled with immunoSEQ multiplex PCR; TCRdb holds only in-frame clones, not every one. The V and J calls and clone size come from that table; D and trimming were worked out from the DNA. The sample has 170,000 or so clones; roughly 90% are singletons. This CDR3 contains 19 residues.

The clonotype comes from a woman in her forties or fifties who had recovered from COVID-19. This rearrangement joins TRBV21-1 to TRBJ2-1; no check of the table's D call, TRBD2, against the DNA was made. TRBV21-1 is a pseudogene locus. Sample: PBMCs or T cells enriched from blood (not recorded which). In DNA, the CDR3 is TGTGCCAGCAGCAAAGGCGGGTCACTAGCGGGCTGCTCCTACAATGAGCAGTTCTTC. Its protein product is CASSKGGSLAGCSYNEQFF.